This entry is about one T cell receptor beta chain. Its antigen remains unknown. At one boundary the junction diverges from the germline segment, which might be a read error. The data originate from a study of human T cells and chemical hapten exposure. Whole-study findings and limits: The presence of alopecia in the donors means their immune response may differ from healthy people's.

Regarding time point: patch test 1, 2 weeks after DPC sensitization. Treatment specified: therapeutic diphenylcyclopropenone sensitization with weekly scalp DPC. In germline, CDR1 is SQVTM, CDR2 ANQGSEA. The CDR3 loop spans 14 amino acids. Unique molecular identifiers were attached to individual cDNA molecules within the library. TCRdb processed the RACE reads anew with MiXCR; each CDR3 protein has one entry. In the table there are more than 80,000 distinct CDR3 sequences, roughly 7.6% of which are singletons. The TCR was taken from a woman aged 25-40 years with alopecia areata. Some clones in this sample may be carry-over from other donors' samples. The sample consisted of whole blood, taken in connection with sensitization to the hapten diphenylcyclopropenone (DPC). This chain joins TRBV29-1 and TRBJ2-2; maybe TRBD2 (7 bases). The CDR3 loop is CSVAGGPNTGVLFF. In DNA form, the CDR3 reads TGCAGCGTTGCGGGGGGCCCTAACACCGGGGTGCTGTTTTTT.